This TCR delta chain was identified in a study of γδ T cells in repeated Plasmodium falciparum infection. As to this clone: This probably arose from a read error, given a far larger clone one base away.

Bulk repertoires came from Vgamma9/Vdelta2+ or Vdelta2-negative gammadelta T cells flow-sorted from PBMC. TCRdb re-called the multiplex PCR reads using CATT. The sample carries roughly 90,000 delta-chain clones, over 0.75% recorded once. CDR3 length: 16 amino acids. Trimming removed 9 bases from V and 5 bases from J, with 25 bases in between. Germline CDR1 is TSWWSYY and CDR2 is QGS. This sequence was found in a pool of human donors (malaria-infected and uninfected, not separated). This chain links TRDV1 with TRDJ1; D remains unclear. Here the J gene came from matching the DNA to germline, since TCRdb omits it. Sequencing was performed on gamma-delta T cells from blood. The DNA for the CDR3 is TGTGCTCTCTCCTCCTCAACTCTTACAGAGGCAGATAAACTCATCTTT. Amino acids: CALSSSTLTEADKLIF.